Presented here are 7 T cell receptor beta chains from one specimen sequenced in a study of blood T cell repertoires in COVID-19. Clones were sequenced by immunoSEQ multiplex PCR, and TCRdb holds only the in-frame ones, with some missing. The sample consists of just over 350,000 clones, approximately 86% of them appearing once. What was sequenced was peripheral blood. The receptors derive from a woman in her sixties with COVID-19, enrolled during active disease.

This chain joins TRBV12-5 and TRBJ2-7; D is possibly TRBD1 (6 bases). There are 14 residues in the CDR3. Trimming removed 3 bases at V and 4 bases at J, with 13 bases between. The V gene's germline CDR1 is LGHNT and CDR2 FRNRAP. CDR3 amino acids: CASGFRDNPYEQYF. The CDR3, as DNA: TGTGCTAGTGGTTTTCGGGACAACCCGTACGAGCAGTACTTC.

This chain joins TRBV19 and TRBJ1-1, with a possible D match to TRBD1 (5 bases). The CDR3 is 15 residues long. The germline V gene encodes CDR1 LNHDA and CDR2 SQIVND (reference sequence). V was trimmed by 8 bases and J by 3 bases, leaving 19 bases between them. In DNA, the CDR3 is TGTGCCAGTCGAGCGATAGGTGGGGGGGACACTGAAGCTTTCTTT. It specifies CASRAIGGGDTEAFF.

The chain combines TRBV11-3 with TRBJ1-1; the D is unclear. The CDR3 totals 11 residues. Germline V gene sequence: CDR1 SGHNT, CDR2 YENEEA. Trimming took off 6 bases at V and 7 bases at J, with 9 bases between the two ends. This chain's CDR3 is CASRAQSEAFF. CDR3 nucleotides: TGTGCCAGCAGGGCACAGAGTGAAGCTTTCTTT.

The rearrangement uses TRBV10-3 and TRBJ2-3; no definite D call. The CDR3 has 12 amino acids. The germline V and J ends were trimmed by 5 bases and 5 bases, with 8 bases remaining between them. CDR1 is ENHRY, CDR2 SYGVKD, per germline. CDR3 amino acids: CAISRLGDTQYF. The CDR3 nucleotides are TGTGCCATCAGTAGACTGGGAGATACGCAGTATTTT.

CDR3 coding DNA: TGTGCCAGCAGCCAGACAGGGGCGGACACTGAAGCTTTCTTT. Translation gives CASSQTGADTEAFF. The chain joins TRBV3-1 (or the pseudogene TRBV3-2) to TRBJ1-1; 8 nucleotides match TRBD1. Germline V gene data show CDR1 as LGHDT and CDR2 as YNNKEL (reference sequence). CDR3 size: 14 residues. V shed 3 bases, J shed 3 bases, and the junction held 3 bases outside the gene matches.

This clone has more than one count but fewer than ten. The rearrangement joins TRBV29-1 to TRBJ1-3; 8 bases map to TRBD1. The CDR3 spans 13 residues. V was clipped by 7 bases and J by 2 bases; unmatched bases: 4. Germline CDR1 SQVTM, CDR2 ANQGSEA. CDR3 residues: CSASDRAGNTIYF. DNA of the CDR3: TGCAGCGCCTCGGACAGGGCTGGAAACACCATATATTTT.

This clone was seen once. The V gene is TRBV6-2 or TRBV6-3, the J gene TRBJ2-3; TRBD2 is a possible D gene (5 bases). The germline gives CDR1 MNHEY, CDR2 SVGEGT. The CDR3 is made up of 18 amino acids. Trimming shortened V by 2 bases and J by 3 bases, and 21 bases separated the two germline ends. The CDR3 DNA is TGTGCCAGCAGTTACACCCCCCTTGTCCGGGGAAGGACAGATACGCAGTATTTT. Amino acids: CASSYTPLVRGRTDTQYF.